The clone carrying this T cell receptor beta chain occurred a few times. This sample was included in a study of T cells in Graves' hyperthyroidism and ophthalmopathy. Regions amplified from RNA transcripts were the TCR beta CDR3 regions. In the first-round RT-PCR of the TCR CDR3, the HTBI primer set was used. Each CDR3 protein gets one entry after TCRdb re-called the multiplex PCR reads with MiXCR. The data contain approximately 330,000 distinct CDR3 sequences, 21% of them singletons. Sample: blood. The receptor was derived from a woman between 50 and 59 years old with Graves' hyperthyroidism.

The CDR3 loop is CASSSGPDTTYEQYF. In DNA form, the CDR3 reads TGTGCCAGCAGCTCCGGACCTGACACTACCTACGAGCAGTACTTC. The genes are TRBV5-5 and TRBJ2-7; D not resolved. The CDR3 contains 15 residues. Germline-derived CDR1 and CDR2 are SGHKS and YYEKEE (reference sequence). V was pared by 3 bases and J by 2 bases, with 15 bases between. Together with reference TRBV5-5 and TRBJ2-7, the CDR3 gives the full variable domain: DAGVTQSPTHLIKTRGQQVTLRCSPISGHKSVSWYQQVLGQGPQFIFQYYEKEERGRGNFPDRFSARQFPNYSSELNVNALLLGDSALYLCASSSGPDTTYEQYFGPGTRLTVT.